Following are 32 T cell receptor beta chains from one sample sequenced in a study of lymphopenia after photon versus proton radiotherapy. Sequencing used immunoSEQ multiplex PCR; TCRdb keeps in-frame clones, though not all of them. The sample has approximately 170,000 clones; 80% to 90% are singletons. The sequencing here drew on peripheral blood, taken from a patient treated with photon-based radiotherapy. These receptors all come from a man aged 45-60 years with gastric cancer.

The V and J genes are TRBV27 and TRBJ1-1, with D perhaps matching TRBD1 (5 bases). Germline V gene sequence: CDR1 MNHEY, CDR2 SMNVEV (reference sequence). The CDR3 has 15 residues. V was pared by 1 base and J by 3 bases, with 12 bases between. CDR3 protein: CASSLLQVGDTEAFF. CDR3 nucleotides: TGTGCCAGCAGTTTATTGCAGGTGGGGGACACTGAAGCTTTCTTT.

This clone was observed a few times. The gene calls are TRBV4-1 and TRBJ2-3, with D unresolved. The length of the CDR3 is 16 residues. Germline-derived CDR1 and CDR2 are MGHRA and YSYEKL. V dropped 1 base and J dropped 4 bases, with 15 bases sitting between them. The CDR3 DNA is TGCGCCAGCAGCCAAGCCGAACATCCCTTTTCAGATACGCAGTATTTT. Protein product: CASSQAEHPFSDTQYF.

This chain connects TRBV6-5 to TRBJ1-3; D not certain. CDR1 is MNHEY and CDR2 is SVGAGI in the germline V gene. The CDR3 spans 14 residues. V shed 1 base and J shed 4 bases, with 8 bases lying between them. The chain's CDR3 is CASSYYGLGNTIYF. In DNA, the CDR3 is TGTGCCAGCAGTTACTATGGCCTAGGAAACACCATATATTTT.

V usage is TRBV11-2 and J usage is TRBJ1-2, with 9 bases aligning to TRBD1. V trimming: 0 bases; J trimming: 14 bases; junction bases outside the gene matches: 13. This CDR3 is built from 15 residues. The germline V gene encodes CDR1 SGHAT and CDR2 FQNNGV. CDR3 protein: CASSLDGTGTGPPTF. CDR3 nucleotides: TGTGCCAGCAGCTTAGATGGCACCGGGACAGGGCCCCCTACCTTC. The full variable domain, rest sourced from reference TRBV11-2 and TRBJ1-2, is EAGVAQSPRYKIIEKRQSVAFWCNPISGHATLYWYQQILGQGPKLLIQFQNNGVVDDSQLPKDRFSAERLKGVDSTLKIQPAKLEDSAVYLCASSLDGTGTGPPTFGSGTRLTVV.

This clone was picked up a small number of times. Other DNA sequences in this specimen translate into the identical CDR3. V usage is TRBV29-1 and J usage is TRBJ2-1, with 7 positions matching TRBD2. Germline lookup yields CDR1 SQVTM and CDR2 ANQGSEA. V lost 0 bases, J lost 1 base, and 6 bases stayed unmatched. The CDR3 runs to 16 residues. In DNA form, the CDR3 reads TGCAGCGTTGAAGATCAGCGCGGGAGTTCCTACAATGAGCAGTTCTTC. It is translated as CSVEDQRGSSYNEQFF.

DNA for the CDR3: TGTGCCAGCTCACCCCCAAAGGGACCAGGCACCTACGAGCAGTACTTC. This sequence encodes CASSPPKGPGTYEQYF. This rearrangement joins TRBV18 to TRBJ2-7; D is possibly TRBD1 or TRBD2 (5 bases each). Germline CDR1 is KGHSH and CDR2 is LQKENI. This CDR3 contains 16 residues. With 3 bases removed from V and 2 bases from J, the gap between germline ends came to 17 bases.

This chain connects TRBV7-8 to TRBJ2-7; 11 bases are a match to TRBD2. Germline V gives CDR1 SGHVS, CDR2 FQNEAQ. V lost 1 base to trimming and J lost 2 bases; unmatched junction nucleotides: 7. The CDR3 loop spans 17 amino acids. As DNA, the CDR3 is TGTGCCAGCAGCTTAGTAACCCTAGCGGGAGGTACCTACGAGCAGTACTTC. This encodes CASSLVTLAGGTYEQYF.

The V and J genes are TRBV7-2 and TRBJ1-5; no clear D. V was cut by 3 bases and J by 4 bases, with 4 bases left in between. The CDR3 has 12 residues. CDR1 and CDR2 (germline): SGHTA, FQGNSA. This CDR3 reads CASSFGNQPQHF. The CDR3 DNA is TGTGCCAGCAGCTTCGGGAATCAGCCCCAGCATTTT. Full variable domain (remainder filled in from reference TRBV7-2 and TRBJ1-5): GAGVSQSPSNKVTEKGKDVELRCDPISGHTALYWYRQSLGQGLEFLIYFQGNSAPDKSGLPSDRFSAERTGGSVSTLTIQRTQQEDSAVYLCASSFGNQPQHFGDGTRLSIL.

The V call is TRBV6-5, the J call TRBJ1-5; 8 bases match TRBD1. The CDR3 runs to 13 residues. Germline CDR1 is MNHEY and CDR2 is SVGAGI. The J segment lost 6 bases and the V segment lost 6 bases, leaving 4 bases of the junction unmatched. The CDR3, as DNA: TGTGCCAGCAGCTCGACAGGGGCTCAGCCCCAGCATTTT. Translation: CASSSTGAQPQHF.

The chain links TRBV6-6 to TRBJ2-7; D unclear. V was shortened by 2 bases and J by 3 bases, with 8 bases between the two germline ends. Germline CDR1 reads MNHNY; CDR2 reads SVGAGI (reference sequence). The CDR3 length is 13 residues. This CDR3 is CASSYGPGYEQYF. Here the CDR3 DNA reads TGTGCCAGCAGTTACGGACCGGGCTACGAGCAGTACTTC.

The chain is built from TRBV5-8 and TRBJ1-4, with 8 bases matching TRBD1. The CDR3 covers 16 residues. Germline lookup yields CDR1 SGHTS and CDR2 YDEGEE. The junction had 3 bases not matched to a gene; V was cut back by 2 bases and J by 0 bases. In nucleotides, the CDR3 is TGTGCCAGCAGCTTCAGGGGGCGTGCAACTAATGAAAAACTGTTTTTT. Translated: CASSFRGRATNEKLFF.

The chain recombines TRBV27 with TRBJ1-4; possible D gene TRBD1, 5 bases. V was trimmed by 2 bases and J by 5 bases, leaving 12 bases between them. The CDR3 is 15 residues long. Per germline, CDR1 MNHEY and CDR2 SMNVEV (reference sequence). CDR3 bases: TGTGCCAGCAGTTTAAGAGGGGTCCTAAATGAAAAACTGTTTTTT. Encoded protein: CASSLRGVLNEKLFF.

This rearrangement joins TRBV6-5 to TRBJ2-7; 7 bases are shared with TRBD2. Germline CDR1 MNHEY, CDR2 SVGAGI. Unmatched junction bases numbered 4, after V lost 5 bases and J lost 6 bases. CDR3 length: 12 residues. CDR3 sequence: CASSRAGSEQYF. The CDR3 nucleotides are TGTGCCAGCAGTCGAGCGGGAAGCGAGCAGTACTTC.

The chain couples TRBV29-1 to TRBJ1-4, with 9 positions matching TRBD1. Germline lookup yields CDR1 SQVTM and CDR2 ANQGSEA. The CDR3 sequence is 16 residues long. J lost 7 bases, V lost 6 bases, and 15 bases had no gene match. The CDR3 DNA follows: TGCAGCGTCACCTGGGGGGGGGACAGGGCCATTGAAAAACTGTTTTTT. Translating it yields CSVTWGGDRAIEKLFF.

V usage is TRBV18 and J usage is TRBJ2-5, with 9 bases aligning to TRBD1. The CDR3 sequence is 14 residues long. CDR1 is KGHSH, CDR2 LQKENI, per germline. With V trimmed by 4 bases and J by 5 bases, 5 bases remained unmatched. The CDR3, as DNA: TGTGCCAGCTCACTCCACAGGGGGCAGGAGACCCAGTACTTC. Translation: CASSLHRGQETQYF.

The CDR3 DNA reads as TGTGCCAGCAGCCCGGACAACAACTATGGCTACACCTTC. Translation: CASSPDNNYGYTF. The rearrangement uses TRBV7-9 and TRBJ1-2, with TRBD1 as a possible D gene (5 bases). This CDR3 has 13 amino acids. CDR1 is SEHNR and CDR2 is FQNEAQ in the germline V gene (reference sequence). Trimming shortened V by 5 bases and J by 2 bases, and 9 bases separated the two germline ends.

This chain connects TRBV7-6 to TRBJ1-1; D perhaps matches TRBD1 (5 bases). This CDR3 has 15 amino acids. CDR1 and CDR2 (germline): SGHVS, FNYEAQ. The ends were cut back, 5 bases at V and 1 base at J, with 14 bases in the middle. The CDR3 is CASSPRDGKNTEAFF. In DNA form, the CDR3 reads TGTGCCAGCAGCCCCCGGGACGGTAAGAACACTGAAGCTTTCTTT. The whole variable domain, filled in from reference TRBV7-6 and TRBJ1-1, reads GAGVSQSPRYKVTKRGQDVALRCDPISGHVSLYWYRQALGQGPEFLTYFNYEAQQDKSGLPNDRFSAERPEGSISTLTIQRTEQRDSAMYRCASSPRDGKNTEAFFGQGTRLTVV.

This clone was seen more than once but under ten times. Within the sample, other DNA sequences also encode this same CDR3. The chain carries TRBV6-5 and TRBJ2-1; D unclear. With 0 bases removed from V and 4 bases from J, the gap between germline ends came to 4 bases. The CDR3 spans 13 residues. Germline CDR1 and CDR2: MNHEY and SVGAGI. The chain's CDR3 is CASSYSRYNEQFF. CDR3 nucleotides: TGTGCCAGCAGTTACTCGAGGTACAATGAGCAGTTCTTC.

The chain joins TRBV29-1 to TRBJ2-7, with D perhaps TRBD2 (5 bases). This CDR3 is built from 14 residues. The germline CDR1 and CDR2 sequences are SQVTM and ANQGSEA. V lost 4 bases to trimming and J lost 2 bases, with 15 bases between them. CDR3 DNA sequence: TGCAGCGTTGTATTGGCGGGCCGCGCCTACGAGCAGTACTTC. Its translation is CSVVLAGRAYEQYF.

The CDR3 protein is CATSDPPAVAKNIQYF. The CDR3 DNA reads TGTGCCACCAGCGATCCCCCGGCAGTAGCCAAAAACATTCAGTACTTC. The chain uses TRBV15 and TRBJ2-4; no clear D gene. Trimming stripped 5 bases from V and 0 bases from J, with 14 bases between. Per the germline V gene, CDR1 is LNHNV and CDR2 is YYDKDF (reference sequence). The CDR3 contains 16 residues.

This chain connects TRBV6-1 to TRBJ1-5; D ambiguous. Trimming removed 7 bases at V and 7 bases at J, with 14 bases between. This CDR3 comprises 13 residues. From germline, CDR1 is MNHNS and CDR2 SASEGT. The CDR3 sequence is CASTGKREQPQHF. CDR3 in DNA: TGTGCCAGCACCGGAAAGCGGGAACAGCCCCAGCATTTT.

The chain employs TRBV2 and TRBJ1-2, with D possibly being TRBD1 (6 bases). V was cut by 6 bases and J by 4 bases, with 15 bases left in between. Germline assignment: CDR1 SNHLY and CDR2 FYNNEI. This CDR3 is built from 14 residues. The CDR3 bases are TGTGCCAGCAGCCGAGATACAGGGTTCTATGGCTACACCTTC. Protein product: CASSRDTGFYGYTF.

This clone came up once. This chain links TRBV7-8 with TRBJ2-7; 7 bases are a match to TRBD1. V shed 5 bases, J shed 0 bases, and the junction held 10 bases outside the gene matches. CDR3 size: 16 residues. Germline V gives CDR1 SGHVS, CDR2 FQNEAQ. In DNA, the CDR3 is TGTGCCAGCAGCCCGGCGACAGGGTACAGCTCCTACGAGCAGTACTTC. As protein: CASSPATGYSSYEQYF.

This sequence joins TRBV29-1 and TRBJ1-2; the match to TRBD1 covers 7 bases. This CDR3 contains 12 residues. CDR1 is SQVTM and CDR2 is ANQGSEA in the germline V gene. V was clipped by 3 bases and J by 13 bases; unmatched bases: 11. The CDR3 DNA sequence: TGCAGCGTTGACGACAGGGTTTCATCTCCCACCTTC. Protein product: CSVDDRVSSPTF.

The chain carries TRBV27 and TRBJ2-5; no clear D gene. This CDR3 is 13 amino acids long. V lost 2 bases, J lost 0 bases, and 4 bases lay in between. CDR1 is MNHEY, CDR2 SMNVEV, per germline (reference sequence). CDR3 region: CASSLADQETQYF. In nucleotides, the CDR3 is TGTGCCAGCAGTTTAGCTGACCAAGAGACCCAGTACTTC.

A single count supports this clone. This chain uses TRBV11-3 with TRBJ2-5; D unresolved. Trimming removed 2 bases at V and 5 bases at J, with 9 bases between. Germline V lookup: CDR1 SGHNT, CDR2 YENEEA. This CDR3 is 13 amino acids long. CDR3 coding DNA: TGTGCCAGCAGCTTATCCCCCGGGGAGACCCAGTACTTC. Translating gives CASSLSPGETQYF.

This clone was seen only once. The chain couples TRBV7-9 to TRBJ2-1, with a weak D call TRBD2 (6 bases). V was trimmed by 4 bases and J by 5 bases, leaving 24 bases between them. Germline V CDR1 and CDR2: SEHNR, FQNEAQ (reference sequence). The CDR3 spans 18 residues. In DNA, the CDR3 is TGTGCCAGCAGCTCAACTCGGGTCTGGGGGACTTCGGACAATGAGCAGTTCTTC. Residues: CASSSTRVWGTSDNEQFF.

The rearrangement joins TRBV19 to TRBJ2-2; TRBD2 matches at 14 bases. The CDR3 runs 17 residues. V lost 5 bases to trimming and J lost 6 bases; unmatched junction nucleotides: 8. CDR1 is LNHDA, CDR2 SQIVND, per germline (reference sequence). The CDR3 DNA sequence: TGTGCCAGTAGTTACTCGGGACTAGCGGGAGAGGCCGGGGAGCTGTTTTTT. It translates to CASSYSGLAGEAGELFF. The full variable domain, completed using reference TRBV19 and TRBJ2-2, is DGGITQSPKYLFRKEGQNVTLSCEQNLNHDAMYWYRQDPGQGLRLIYYSQIVNDFQKGDIAEGYSVSREKKESFPLTVTSAQKNPTAFYLCASSYSGLAGEAGELFFGEGSRLTVL.

This rearrangement joins TRBV7-6 to TRBJ1-5; D ambiguous. This CDR3 is built from 13 residues. Per the germline V gene, CDR1 is SGHVS and CDR2 is FNYEAQ. Trimming removed 5 bases from V and 2 bases from J, with 7 bases in between. Here the CDR3 reads CASSARGNQPQHF. As DNA, the CDR3 is TGTGCCAGCAGCGCCCGGGGCAATCAGCCCCAGCATTTT.

The chain employs TRBV2 and TRBJ2-5; no clear D. Germline V lookup: CDR1 SNHLY, CDR2 FYNNEI. Deletions cut 3 bases from V and 5 bases from J, with 7 bases between. CDR3 size: 12 residues. CDR3 sequence: CASSETGETQYF. CDR3 nucleotide sequence: TGTGCCAGCAGTGAGACGGGCGAGACCCAGTACTTC.

CDR3: CAWSVTGRPYEQYF. In DNA form, the CDR3 reads TGTGCCTGGAGTGTGACAGGGAGACCCTACGAGCAGTACTTC. This chain links TRBV30 with TRBJ2-7, with 7 bases lining up with TRBD1. Germline trimming cut 0 bases from V and 2 bases from J; bases unmatched to any gene: 4. This CDR3 comprises 14 residues. CDR1 is GTSNPN and CDR2 is SVGIG in the germline V gene (reference sequence).

The chain links TRBV25-1 to TRBJ2-7, with TRBD2 matching over 12 bases. J gave up 4 bases and V 1 base, and 2 bases lay outside the gene matches. This CDR3 has 15 amino acids. Germline values: CDR1 MGHDK, CDR2 SYGVNS. CDR3 loop: CASSESSGRVYEQYF. In DNA form, the CDR3 reads TGTGCCAGCAGTGAATCTAGCGGGAGGGTGTACGAGCAGTACTTC.